This T cell receptor beta chain was sequenced in a study of T-cell reconstitution after alpha-beta-depleted transplantation in children. Findings and limits, study-wide: Where alpha-beta T cells came from about two months after transplant was reportedly several hundred expanded graft clones. Some patients owed their high day-60 TCRbeta diversity to surviving recipient T cells and thymic progenitors. After one year, T-cell counts and TCRbeta diversity mostly came from new T cells.

A library of TCRbeta sequences, prepared with unique molecular identifiers, was generated. TCRdb analysed the PCR reads with MiXCR anew, one entry per CDR3 protein. The sample holds almost 600,000 distinct CDR3 sequences, 25% to 30% seen once. Note on this clonotype: Its antigen is unidentified.

CDR1 is DFQATT and CDR2 is SNEGSKA in the germline V gene (reference sequence). J lost 5 bases, V lost 6 bases, and 7 bases had no gene match. This CDR3 has 13 amino acids. The TCR sequence derives from a boy under two years old with Wiskott-Aldrich syndrome, due to receive a stem cell transplant. The sequencing here drew on PBMCs, taken before TCRalphabeta/CD19-depleted stem cell transplant. The J gene is TRBJ2-5, the V gene TRBV20-1; 9 nucleotides match TRBD1. CDR3 region: CSATNRGRETQYF. Written as DNA, the CDR3 is TGCAGTGCCACAAACAGGGGGCGGGAGACCCAGTACTTC.